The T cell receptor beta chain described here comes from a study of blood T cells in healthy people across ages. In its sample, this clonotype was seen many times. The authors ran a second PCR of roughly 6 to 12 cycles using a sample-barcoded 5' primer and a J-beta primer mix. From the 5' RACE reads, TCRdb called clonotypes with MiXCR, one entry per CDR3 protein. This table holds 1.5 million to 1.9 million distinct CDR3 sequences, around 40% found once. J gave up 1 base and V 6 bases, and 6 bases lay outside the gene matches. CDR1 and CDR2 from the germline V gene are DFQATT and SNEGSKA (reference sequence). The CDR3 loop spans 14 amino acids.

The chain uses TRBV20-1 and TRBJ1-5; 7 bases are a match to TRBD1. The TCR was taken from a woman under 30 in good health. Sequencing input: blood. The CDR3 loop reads CSAPRQGSNQPQHF. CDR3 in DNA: TGCAGTGCACCTCGACAGGGAAGCAATCAGCCCCAGCATTTT.